One sample yielded the 20 T cell receptor gamma chains listed below, sequenced in a study of gamma-delta T cells after stem cell transplantation. TCRdb called clones anew from the RT-PCR reads with CATT. The sample shows over 950 gamma-chain clones, about three fifths of them seen only once. Sequencing was done on a sample of gamma-delta T cells. The receptors derive from a human donor. It is not recorded whose cells these are; they may come from a transplant donor.

The V gene lacks a call, and TRGJ1 or TRGJ2 is the J gene. The CDR3 length is 12 residues. The CDR3 region is CALWEVSAKKLF. The CDR3, as DNA: TGTGCCTTGTGGGAGGTCTCCGCCAAGAAACTCTTT.

This clone has more than one count but fewer than ten. The chain combines TRGV9 with TRGJP. The trim removed 4 bases at V and 5 bases at J, leaving 5 bases unmatched. The CDR3 is 16 amino acids. The germline V gene has CDR1 GITISATS and CDR2 ISYDGTV (reference sequence). The CDR3 nucleotides are TGTGCCTTGTGGGACGGAGAAGAGTTGGGCAAAAAAATCAAGGTATTT. Translating it yields CALWDGEELGKKIKVF.

J is TRGJ1 or TRGJ2 and V is TRGV4. TCRdb lists no J gene, so it was determined here by aligning the DNA to germline. This CDR3 is 13 amino acids long. The germline gives CDR1 EGSTGY, CDR2 YDSYTSSV. With V trimmed by 8 bases and J by 6 bases, 13 bases remained unmatched. CDR3 sequence reads: CATSGRSGYKKLF. DNA of the CDR3: TGTGCCACCTCCGGTCGTTCAGGTTATAAGAAACTCTTT.

The chain recombines TRGV4 with TRGJ1 or TRGJ2. TCRdb lists no J gene, so it was determined here by aligning the DNA to germline. The CDR3 has 16 residues. Germline trimming cut 2 bases from V and 5 bases from J; bases unmatched to any gene: 15. Per germline, CDR1 EGSTGY and CDR2 YDSYTSSV. This chain's CDR3 is CATWDVARPGDYKKLF. CDR3 bases: TGTGCCACCTGGGATGTGGCCCGCCCGGGGGATTATAAGAAACTCTTT.

The genes are TRGV4 and TRGJ1 or TRGJ2. Here the J gene came from matching the DNA to germline, since TCRdb omits it. CDR3 length: 12 amino acids. Germline V gene data show CDR1 as EGSTGY and CDR2 as YDSYTSSV. Trimming took 0 bases from V and 10 from J; bases not matched to a gene: 6. CDR3 nucleotide sequence: TGTGCCACCTGGGATGGGCCGAGGAAGAAACTCTTT. Amino acids: CATWDGPRKKLF.

The chain joins TRGV4 to TRGJ1 or TRGJ2. TCRdb leaves out the J gene; it was filled in here by matching the DNA to germline. V shed 2 bases and J 3 bases; nucleotides not matched to a gene: 10. Germline CDR1 EGSTGY, CDR2 YDSYTSSV. The CDR3 contains 15 residues. The CDR3 nucleotides read TGTGCCACCTGGGATGCTCCAAATTGTTATTATAAGAAACTCTTT. Translating it yields CATWDAPNCYYKKLF.

This clone was seen more than once but under ten times. Being one base from a much bigger clone, this may be a read error. The gene calls are TRGV9 and TRGJP. TCRdb supplies no J gene; here it was assigned by aligning the nucleotide sequence to germline. V trimming: 0 bases; J trimming: 7 bases; junction bases outside the gene matches: 3. Germline-derived CDR1 and CDR2 are GITISATS and ISYDGTV (reference sequence). The CDR3 sequence is 16 residues long. CDR3 region: CALWEVHELGKKIKVF. The CDR3, as DNA: TGTGCCTTGTGGGAGGTGCACGAGTTGGGCAAAAAAATCAAGGTATTT.

About this clone itself: At one of its ends the junction is not consistent with the germline gene, which may arise from a read error. This chain joins TRGV8 and TRGJP2. The J gene was missing in TCRdb and was found by matching the end of the DNA to germline. CDR1 and CDR2 (germline): VENAVY, YDSYNSRV. The CDR3 is 13 amino acids. The CDR3 nucleotides read TGTGCCACCTGGAATAGTAGTGATTGGATCAAGACGTTT. Protein sequence: CATWNSSDWIKTF.

This clone has a handful of counts. An end of the junction does not agree with germline; a read error may underlie this. The chain combines TRGV9 with TRGJP2. Germline-derived CDR1 and CDR2 are GITISATS and ISYDGTV (reference sequence). This CDR3 is 15 amino acids long. CDR3 sequence reads: CALWEVHRSDWIKTF. Written as DNA, the CDR3 is TGTGCCTTGTGGGAGGTGCATAGGAGTGATTGGATCAAGACGTTT.

CDR3: CATWDRFHYYKKLF. CDR3 sequence (DNA): TGTGCCACCTGGGATCGCTTCCATTATTATAAGAAACTCTTT. The chain recombines TRGV8 with TRGJ1 or TRGJ2. The J gene was missing in TCRdb and was found by matching the end of the DNA to germline. Trimming took 3 bases from V and 2 from J; bases not matched to a gene: 7. This CDR3 is 14 amino acids long. Germline values: CDR1 VENAVY, CDR2 YDSYNSRV.

V gene TRGV4 combines with J gene TRGJ1 or TRGJ2. Assignment of the J gene here rests on matching the DNA to germline, because TCRdb gives none. The CDR3 is 14 residues long. V was pared by 0 bases and J by 6 bases, with 8 bases of the junction left unmatched. Germline V gene lookup returns CDR1 EGSTGY and CDR2 YDSYTSSV. The CDR3: CATWDGLVGYKKLF. CDR3 in DNA: TGTGCCACCTGGGATGGGCTGGTTGGTTATAAGAAACTCTTT.

The chain links TRGV2 to TRGJ1 or TRGJ2. The J gene was missing in TCRdb and was found by matching the end of the DNA to germline. This CDR3 region has 12 residues. Germline lookup yields CDR1 EGSNGY and CDR2 YDSYNSKV. The V gene end was trimmed by 2 bases and the J gene end by 3 bases; junction bases not matched to a gene: 1. CDR3 amino acids: CATWDVYYKKLF. CDR3 DNA: TGTGCCACCTGGGACGTTTATTATAAGAAACTCTTT.

The J gene was identified as TRGJ1 or TRGJ2, and no V gene was called. This CDR3 comprises 12 residues. The CDR3 region is CATWGRPVKKLF. The CDR3 DNA follows: TGTGCCACCTGGGGCAGGCCGGTGAAGAAACTCTTT.

Here the CDR3 reads CATWDYYWKKLF. The CDR3 DNA reads as TGTGCCACCTGGGACTATTACTGGAAGAAACTCTTT. The chain joins TRGV3 to TRGJ1 or TRGJ2. TCRdb gives no J gene; it was assigned here by matching the DNA to germline. The CDR3 consists of 12 residues. J lost 10 bases, V lost 3 bases, and 9 bases had no gene match. CDR1 is VTNTFY, CDR2 YDVSTARD, per germline (reference sequence).

This CDR3 is CALWEVDYYKKLF. In DNA, the CDR3 is TGTGCCTTGTGGGAGGTGGATTATTATAAGAAACTCTTT. The chain recombines TRGV9 with TRGJ1 or TRGJ2. Germline-derived CDR1 and CDR2 are GITISATS and ISYDGTV (reference sequence). The CDR3 is made up of 13 amino acids. The junction had 1 base not matched to a gene; V was cut back by 0 bases and J by 2 bases.

The chain uses TRGV2 and TRGJ1 or TRGJ2. The J gene, missing from TCRdb, was assigned here through DNA to germline matching. Germline V gene data show CDR1 as EGSNGY and CDR2 as YDSYNSKV. CDR3 length: 12 residues. V shed 0 bases and J 10 bases; nucleotides not matched to a gene: 6. The CDR3 region has the DNA TGTGCCACCTGGGACGGGCCAACGAAGAAACTCTTT. It translates to CATWDGPTKKLF.

The V gene went uncalled, while the J gene is TRGJ1 or TRGJ2. The CDR3 has 13 residues. The CDR3 reads CATSGQPYYKKLF. As DNA, the CDR3 is TGTGCCACCTCGGGCCAACCCTATTATAAGAAACTCTTT.

V usage is TRGV4 and J usage is TRGJ1 or TRGJ2. The J gene, not given by TCRdb, was assigned here from a germline match of the nucleotide sequence. This CDR3 is 11 amino acids long. Germline CDR1 and CDR2: EGSTGY and YDSYTSSV. With 9 bases clipped from V and 6 bases from J, the junction kept 8 bases outside the gene matches. Here the CDR3 DNA reads TGTGCCACCCCGAAGTTTTATAAGAAACTCTTT. Protein: CATPKFYKKLF.

About this clone itself: This sequence may be a read error, since a much larger clone differs from it by one base. The chain joins TRGV9 to TRGJP. TCRdb lists no J gene, so it was determined here by aligning the DNA to germline. Losses at the gene ends were 4 bases for V and 3 bases for J; bases not matched to a gene: 3. Looked up from germline, CDR1 is GITISATS and CDR2 is ISYDGTV (reference sequence). This CDR3 is built from 16 residues. CDR3 region: CALWDVQELGKKIKVF. CDR3 nucleotide sequence: TGTGCCTTGTGGGATGTGCAAGAGTTGGGCAAAAAAATCAAGGTATTT.

The J gene was recorded as TRGJ1 or TRGJ2; no V gene was called. The CDR3 length is 10 residues. The CDR3 nucleotides read TGTGCCACCTGGGACGGGCCAGAACTCTTT. Translation gives CATWDGPELF.